The 30 T cell receptor beta chains presented below share a single source sample, sequenced in a study of shared clonotypes between healthy human individuals. Terminally differentiated effector memory CD45RA+ cells were excluded from the naive CD8 cells, which were CD45RO-negative and positively selected for CCR7. Sequenced by immunoSEQ multiplex PCR; TCRdb stores in-frame clones only, minus some. The sample records over 2 million clones, less than 95% being singletons. The sequenced sample was naive CD8+ T cells sorted from blood. All receptors come from a man between 18 and 35 years old in good health.

The CDR3 DNA reads as TGTGCCAGCAGTACGACGGGACAGGGGGGCGAGCAGTACTTC. Translating it yields CASSTTGQGGEQYF. The chain recombines TRBV27 with TRBJ2-7; TRBD1 matches 11 bases. The CDR3 runs 14 residues. Looked up from germline, CDR1 is MNHEY and CDR2 is SMNVEV (reference sequence). Unmatched junction bases numbered 6, after V lost 5 bases and J lost 6 bases.

The gene calls are TRBV10-1 and TRBJ2-2; 11 positions match TRBD2. The CDR3 contains 18 residues. Germline trimming cut 0 bases from V and 1 base from J; bases unmatched to any gene: 4. CDR1 and CDR2 (germline): WNHNN, SYGVQD (reference sequence). CDR3 in amino acids: CASSESASGGLNTGELFF. CDR3 nucleotide sequence: TGCGCCAGCAGTGAGTCTGCTAGCGGGGGGCTGAACACCGGGGAGCTGTTTTTT.

The chain has TRBV2 and TRBJ2-3; D is ambiguous. This CDR3 contains 14 residues. The germline V and J ends were trimmed by 3 bases and 4 bases, with 11 bases remaining between them. Germline assignment: CDR1 SNHLY and CDR2 FYNNEI. The CDR3 DNA follows: TGTGCCAGCAGTGATTGGGCTGCGGCAGATACGCAGTATTTT. It yields the protein CASSDWAAADTQYF.

The chain is built from TRBV2 and TRBJ2-1; 9 nucleotides match TRBD2. The CDR3 is made up of 15 amino acids. After removal of 2 bases from V and 5 bases from J, the junction contained 4 bases not matched to a gene. The germline CDR1 and CDR2 sequences are SNHLY and FYNNEI. CDR3 in amino acids: CASSELAGPDNEQFF. CDR3 bases: TGTGCCAGCAGTGAACTAGCGGGGCCCGACAATGAGCAGTTCTTC.

The chain is built from TRBV9 and TRBJ2-5, with TRBD1 matching over 8 bases. CDR1 is SGDLS, CDR2 YYNGEE, per germline. Trimming at V came to 3 bases and at J to 4 bases, leaving 5 bases not matched to a gene. CDR3 length: 14 residues. CDR3 in DNA: TGTGCCAGCAGCGCCGGACAGGGATCAGAGACCCAGTACTTC. This gives the protein CASSAGQGSETQYF.

V is TRBV7-9 and J is TRBJ2-7, with 11 bases aligning to TRBD2. This CDR3 spans 19 amino acids. Trimming at V came to 0 bases and at J to 4 bases, leaving 14 bases not matched to a gene. Germline V gene data show CDR1 as SEHNR and CDR2 as FQNEAQ (reference sequence). This CDR3 reads CASSLAAAGTSGSKYEQYF. The CDR3 nucleotides read TGTGCCAGCAGCTTAGCCGCTGCAGGAACTAGCGGGAGTAAGTACGAGCAGTACTTC.

J is TRBJ1-5 and V is TRBV19; a possible D gene is TRBD1 (5 bases). Germline CDR1 LNHDA, CDR2 SQIVND (reference sequence). The CDR3 totals 16 residues. The germline V and J ends were trimmed by 5 bases and 5 bases, with 19 bases remaining between them. The CDR3 DNA is TGTGCCAGTAGTCCCGGTATGGGGGGAAGATATCAGCCCCAGCATTTT. Amino acid sequence: CASSPGMGGRYQPQHF.

The chain employs TRBV11-2 and TRBJ2-5; maybe TRBD1 (6 bases). The germline V gene has CDR1 SGHAT and CDR2 FQNNGV. The CDR3 is 15 residues long. The V and J ends lost 5 bases and 3 bases respectively, with 16 bases between them. This CDR3 reads CASSLRTGSEETQYF. The DNA of the CDR3 is TGTGCCAGCAGCCTCCGAACAGGGTCGGAAGAGACCCAGTACTTC.

The V call is TRBV15, the J call TRBJ2-3; 11 bases are shared with TRBD2. Germline CDR1 reads LNHNV; CDR2 reads YYDKDF (reference sequence). The CDR3 is 15 residues long. Trimming removed 3 bases from V and 3 bases from J; junction bases left unmatched: 2. The CDR3 region has the DNA TGTGCCACCAGCAGGACTAGCGGGGTGACAGATACGCAGTATTTT. It encodes CATSRTSGVTDTQYF.

V is TRBV10-3 and J is TRBJ2-3; D might be TRBD2 (5 bases). Per the germline V gene, CDR1 is ENHRY and CDR2 is SYGVKD. V dropped 4 bases and J dropped 0 bases, with 11 bases sitting between them. The CDR3 is 15 amino acids. Here the CDR3 DNA reads TGTGCCATCAGTGCTTTAGCGCCGAGCACAGATACGCAGTATTTT. It yields the protein CAISALAPSTDTQYF.

This chain connects TRBV7-9 to TRBJ1-1, with TRBD1 matching over 7 bases. Germline V lookup: CDR1 SEHNR, CDR2 FQNEAQ (reference sequence). This CDR3 region has 17 residues. The V and J ends lost 1 base and 0 bases, in that order; junction bases with no gene match: 8. CDR3 amino acids: CASSLGWDSNMNTEAFF. Written as DNA, the CDR3 is TGTGCCAGCAGCTTAGGGTGGGACAGCAACATGAACACTGAAGCTTTCTTT.

V and J are TRBV6-1 and TRBJ2-2; 10 bases line up with TRBD2. CDR3 length: 17 residues. V was pared by 3 bases and J by 4 bases, with 8 bases of the junction left unmatched. Germline CDR1 MNHNS, CDR2 SASEGT. The CDR3 nucleotides are TGTGCCAGCAGTGACCGTTTAGCGGGAGGTGGCACCGGGGAGCTGTTTTTT. This codes for CASSDRLAGGGTGELFF.

J is TRBJ1-4 and V is TRBV7-8; tentatively, D is TRBD1 (5 bases). The germline V gene has CDR1 SGHVS and CDR2 FQNEAQ. Trimming pared 5 bases from V and 5 bases from J, leaving 12 bases between. The CDR3 spans 14 residues. The CDR3 DNA reads as TGTGCCAGCAGCCACCGGGACCCAAATGAAAAACTGTTTTTT. Its protein product is CASSHRDPNEKLFF.

This chain links TRBV9 with TRBJ2-1; 7 bases match TRBD2. CDR3 length equals 14 residues. With V trimmed by 1 base and J by 8 bases, 6 bases remained unmatched. CDR1 and CDR2 from the germline V gene are SGDLS and YYNGEE. In DNA form, the CDR3 reads TGTGCCAGCAGCGTATGGAGCGGGGACGATGAGCAGTTCTTC. It specifies CASSVWSGDDEQFF.

The chain uses TRBV6-5 and TRBJ1-2, with 7 positions matching TRBD1. Germline CDR1 MNHEY, CDR2 SVGAGI. The V and J ends lost 3 bases and 4 bases, in that order; junction bases with no gene match: 11. The CDR3 is made up of 16 amino acids. The CDR3 here is CASSYYGTEDPYGYTF. The CDR3 region has the DNA TGTGCCAGCAGTTATTACGGGACAGAGGATCCCTATGGCTACACCTTC.

This clone was seen a handful of times. This sequence joins TRBV21-1 and TRBJ1-2. TRBV21-1 is flagged as a pseudogene. This CDR3 comprises 14 residues. The CDR3 nucleotides read TGTGCCAGCAGCAAAGATAGAGGTAGCTATGGCTACACCTTC. It translates to CASSKDRGSYGYTF.

The V and J genes are TRBV5-1 and TRBJ2-1; 11 nucleotides line up with TRBD2. V was pared by 4 bases and J by 4 bases, with 7 bases of the junction left unmatched. The CDR3 covers 16 residues. CDR1 and CDR2 from the germline V gene are SGHRS and YFSETQ. The CDR3 sequence: CASSIIAGGYYNEQFF. CDR3 nucleotide sequence: TGCGCCAGCAGCATCATAGCGGGGGGGTATTACAATGAGCAGTTCTTC.

The J gene is TRBJ2-2, the V gene TRBV6-5; 8 positions match TRBD2. Germline V gives CDR1 MNHEY, CDR2 SVGAGI. This CDR3 has 15 amino acids. The V gene end was trimmed by 2 bases and the J gene end by 6 bases; junction bases not matched to a gene: 5. The CDR3, as DNA: TGTGCCAGCAGTTACGACGGGGGGGCCCCCGGGGAGCTGTTTTTT. Protein: CASSYDGGAPGELFF.

J is TRBJ1-1 and V is TRBV5-6; 12 bases are a match to TRBD1. The V and J ends lost 3 bases and 5 bases, in that order; junction bases with no gene match: 8. Looked up from germline, CDR1 is SGHDT and CDR2 is YYEEEE. CDR3 length: 16 amino acids. The CDR3 nucleotides read TGTGCCAGCAGCTGGGGGACAGGGGGCGGAAGTACTGAAGCTTTCTTT. Encoded protein: CASSWGTGGGSTEAFF.

The V gene is TRBV7-6, the J gene TRBJ2-1, with 8 positions matching TRBD2. V shed 1 base, J shed 3 bases, and the junction held 5 bases outside the gene matches. Germline lookup yields CDR1 SGHVS and CDR2 FNYEAQ. CDR3 size: 16 residues. This CDR3 is CASSLGTGGVYNEQFF. The CDR3 bases are TGTGCCAGCAGCTTAGGTACGGGAGGGGTCTACAATGAGCAGTTCTTC.

The rearrangement links TRBV6-1 to TRBJ2-2, with TRBD1 identical over 7 bases. After removal of 1 base from V and 7 bases from J, the junction contained 6 bases not matched to a gene. The CDR3 consists of 15 residues. The germline gives CDR1 MNHNS, CDR2 SASEGT. CDR3 nucleotide sequence: TGTGCCAGCAGTGAAGTAAGGGGGCTTGGCGGGGAGCTGTTTTTT. This encodes CASSEVRGLGGELFF.

V and J are TRBV4-1 and TRBJ2-7, with unresolved D. Trimming pared 0 bases from V and 2 bases from J, leaving 8 bases between. This CDR3 is built from 14 residues. Looked up from germline, CDR1 is MGHRA and CDR2 is YSYEKL. CDR3 amino acids: CASSQDEVTYEQYF. The CDR3, as DNA: TGCGCCAGCAGCCAAGATGAGGTAACCTACGAGCAGTACTTC.

V is TRBV11-2 and J is TRBJ2-7; 8 bases align to TRBD1. The CDR3 has 13 residues. Germline V gene sequence: CDR1 SGHAT, CDR2 FQNNGV. V gave up 5 bases and J gave up 6 bases; unmatched junction bases: 6. CDR3 DNA: TGTGCCAGCAGCCAGGGGGCATGGGTCGAGCAGTACTTC. Translating it yields CASSQGAWVEQYF.

About this clone: This CDR3 is also generated by other DNA sequences in the sample. This chain uses TRBV4-1 with TRBJ1-6; D is undetermined. CDR1 MGHRA and CDR2 YSYEKL come from the germline V gene. Trimming left V 0 bases short and J 0 bases short, with 6 bases between. CDR3 length: 16 residues. The CDR3 region has the DNA TGCGCCAGCAGCCAAGATGGAGGCTCCTATAATTCACCCCTCCACTTT. Translation: CASSQDGGSYNSPLHF.

This clone came up once. CDR3 loop: CASSQAPGGGTEAFF. CDR3 in DNA: TGCGCCAGCAGCCAAGCACCTGGGGGGGGCACTGAAGCTTTCTTT. The rearrangement links TRBV4-1 to TRBJ1-1, with TRBD1 as a possible D gene (5 bases). V dropped 1 base and J dropped 4 bases, with 13 bases sitting between them. CDR3 size: 15 residues. Germline V gene sequence: CDR1 MGHRA, CDR2 YSYEKL.

The chain links TRBV27 to TRBJ2-7, with TRBD1 matching over 8 bases. Germline CDR1 and CDR2: MNHEY and SMNVEV (reference sequence). The CDR3 loop spans 13 amino acids. Trimming removed 8 bases from V and 2 bases from J; junction bases left unmatched: 5. The DNA for the CDR3 is TGTGCCAGCGGAGCGACAGGGGCCTACGAGCAGTACTTC. Protein: CASGATGAYEQYF.

The chain has TRBV4-3 and TRBJ2-2, with D hard to call. There are 14 residues in the CDR3. Germline CDR1 LGHNA, CDR2 YSLEER. The germline V and J ends were trimmed by 1 base and 4 bases, with 7 bases remaining between them. DNA of the CDR3: TGCGCCAGCAGCCAAGTAGGTTCCACCGGGGAGCTGTTTTTT. It yields the protein CASSQVGSTGELFF.

On this clone itself: Other DNA sequences within the sample encode an identical CDR3. This sequence joins TRBV28 and TRBJ2-1; D gene unclear. This CDR3 spans 12 amino acids. The ends were cut back, 3 bases at V and 4 bases at J, with 4 bases in the middle. The germline V gene has CDR1 MDHEN and CDR2 SYDVKM. The CDR3 nucleotides read TGTGCCAGCAGTTTTTCTTACAATGAGCAGTTCTTC. Protein product: CASSFSYNEQFF.

For this clone: This sample also contains other DNA sequences that code for the same CDR3. The chain links TRBV29-1 to TRBJ2-7, with 7 nucleotides matching TRBD1. The CDR3 length is 13 residues. Per germline, CDR1 SQVTM and CDR2 ANQGSEA. Germline trimming cut 2 bases from V and 2 bases from J; bases unmatched to any gene: 3. CDR3 in amino acids: CSVETGVAYEQYF. In nucleotides, the CDR3 is TGCAGCGTTGAAACAGGGGTCGCCTACGAGCAGTACTTC.

V gene TRBV15 combines with J gene TRBJ1-4; D gene uncertain. Germline V gene data show CDR1 as LNHNV and CDR2 as YYDKDF (reference sequence). This CDR3 has 15 amino acids. The germline V and J ends were trimmed by 0 bases and 5 bases, with 10 bases remaining between them. CDR3 loop: CATSRDRSFNEKLFF. In nucleotides, the CDR3 is TGTGCCACCAGCAGAGATCGGTCCTTCAATGAAAAACTGTTTTTT.